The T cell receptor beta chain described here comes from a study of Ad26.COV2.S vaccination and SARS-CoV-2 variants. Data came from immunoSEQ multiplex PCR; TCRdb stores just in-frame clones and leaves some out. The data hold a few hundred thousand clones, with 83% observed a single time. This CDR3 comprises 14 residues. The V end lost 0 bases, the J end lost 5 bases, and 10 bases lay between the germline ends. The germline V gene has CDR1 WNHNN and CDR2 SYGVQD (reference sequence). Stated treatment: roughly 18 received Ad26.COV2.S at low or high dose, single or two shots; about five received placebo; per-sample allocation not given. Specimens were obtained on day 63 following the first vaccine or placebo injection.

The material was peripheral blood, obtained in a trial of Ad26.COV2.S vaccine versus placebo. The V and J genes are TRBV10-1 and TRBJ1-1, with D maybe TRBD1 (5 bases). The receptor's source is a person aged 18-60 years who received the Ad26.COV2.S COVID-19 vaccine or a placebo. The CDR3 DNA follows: TGCGCCAGCAGTGAGTCGGGGGATGGGACTGAAGCTTTCTTT. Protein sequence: CASSESGDGTEAFF.